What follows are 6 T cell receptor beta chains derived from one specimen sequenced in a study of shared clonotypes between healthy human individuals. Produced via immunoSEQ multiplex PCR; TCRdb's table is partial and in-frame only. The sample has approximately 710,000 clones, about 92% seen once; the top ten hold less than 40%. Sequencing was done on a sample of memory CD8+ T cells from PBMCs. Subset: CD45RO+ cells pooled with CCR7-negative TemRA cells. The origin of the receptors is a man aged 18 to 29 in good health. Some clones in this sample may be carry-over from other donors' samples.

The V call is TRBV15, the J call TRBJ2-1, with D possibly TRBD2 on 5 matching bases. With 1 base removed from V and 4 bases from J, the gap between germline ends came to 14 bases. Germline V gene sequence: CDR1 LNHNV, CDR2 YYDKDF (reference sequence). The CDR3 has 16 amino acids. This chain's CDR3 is CATSRGGTGWYNEQFF. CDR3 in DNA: TGTGCCACCAGCAGAGGCGGCACGGGGTGGTACAATGAGCAGTTCTTC. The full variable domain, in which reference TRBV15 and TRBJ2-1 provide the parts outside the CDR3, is DAMVIQNPRYQVTQFGKPVTLSCSQTLNHNVMYWYQQKSSQAPKLLFHYYDKDFNNEADTPDNFQSRRPNTSFCFLDIRSPGLGDTAMYLCATSRGGTGWYNEQFFGPGTRLTVL.

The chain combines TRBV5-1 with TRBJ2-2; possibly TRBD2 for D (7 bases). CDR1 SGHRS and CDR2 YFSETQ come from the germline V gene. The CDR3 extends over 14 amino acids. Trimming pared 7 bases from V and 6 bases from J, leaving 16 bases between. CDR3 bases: TGCGCCAGCTCGATCTGGGGGGGCGCCGGGGAGCTGTTTTTT. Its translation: CASSIWGGAGELFF.

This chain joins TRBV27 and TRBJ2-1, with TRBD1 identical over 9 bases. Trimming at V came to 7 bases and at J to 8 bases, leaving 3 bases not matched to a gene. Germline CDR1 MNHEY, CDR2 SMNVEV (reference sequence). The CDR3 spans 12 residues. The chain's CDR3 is CASTTGGDEQFF. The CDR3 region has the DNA TGTGCCAGCACGACAGGGGGTGATGAGCAGTTCTTC.

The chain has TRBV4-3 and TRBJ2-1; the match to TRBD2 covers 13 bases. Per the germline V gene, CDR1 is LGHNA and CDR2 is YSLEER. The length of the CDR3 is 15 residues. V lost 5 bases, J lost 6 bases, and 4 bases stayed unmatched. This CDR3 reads CASSLGLAGSNEQFF. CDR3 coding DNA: TGCGCCAGCAGCTTGGGACTAGCGGGATCCAATGAGCAGTTCTTC.

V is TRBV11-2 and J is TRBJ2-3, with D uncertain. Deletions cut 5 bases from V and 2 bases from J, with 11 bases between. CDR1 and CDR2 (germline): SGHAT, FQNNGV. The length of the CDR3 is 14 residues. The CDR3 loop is CASSPSLYTDTQYF. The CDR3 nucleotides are TGTGCCAGCAGCCCGAGCCTATACACAGATACGCAGTATTTT.

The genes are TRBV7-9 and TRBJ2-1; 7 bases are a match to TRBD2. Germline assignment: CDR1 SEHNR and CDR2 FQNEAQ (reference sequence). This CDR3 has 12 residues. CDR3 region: CAEGGRNNEQFF. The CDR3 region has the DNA TGTGCGGAGGGCGGGAGAAACAATGAGCAGTTCTTC. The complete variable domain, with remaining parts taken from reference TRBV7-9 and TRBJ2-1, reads DTGVSQNPRHKITKRGQNVTFRCDPISEHNRLYWYRQTLGQGPEFLTYFQNEAQLEKSRLLSDRFSAERPKGSFSTLEIQRTEQGDSAMYLCAEGGRNNEQFFGPGTRLTVL.